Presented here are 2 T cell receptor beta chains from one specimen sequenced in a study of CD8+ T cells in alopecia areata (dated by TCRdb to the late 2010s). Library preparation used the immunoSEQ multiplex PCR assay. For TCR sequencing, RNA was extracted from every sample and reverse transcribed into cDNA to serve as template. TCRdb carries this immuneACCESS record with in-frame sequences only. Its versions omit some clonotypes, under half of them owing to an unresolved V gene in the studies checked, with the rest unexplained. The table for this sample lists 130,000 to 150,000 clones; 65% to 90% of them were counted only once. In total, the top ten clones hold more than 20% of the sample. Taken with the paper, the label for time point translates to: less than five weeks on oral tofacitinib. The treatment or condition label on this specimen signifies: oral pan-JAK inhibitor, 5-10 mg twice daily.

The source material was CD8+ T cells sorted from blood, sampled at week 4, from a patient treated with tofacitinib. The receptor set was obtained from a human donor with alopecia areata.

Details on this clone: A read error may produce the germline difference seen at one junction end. The CDR3 sequence is CANSLVGAGTEAFF. The CDR3, as DNA: TGTGCCAACAGCTTGGTCGGGGCTGGGACTGAAGCTTTCTTT. The genes are TRBV5-6 and TRBJ1-1; the D gene is possibly TRBD1 (5 bases). CDR3 length: 14 residues. Germline loops: CDR1 SGHDT, CDR2 YYEEEE.

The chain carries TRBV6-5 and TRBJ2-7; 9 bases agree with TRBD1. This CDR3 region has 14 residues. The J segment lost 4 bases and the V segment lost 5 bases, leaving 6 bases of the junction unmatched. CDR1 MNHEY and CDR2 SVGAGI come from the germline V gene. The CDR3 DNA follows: TGTGCCAGCAGTGTAGGGACAGGGATTTACGAGCAGTACTTC. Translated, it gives CASSVGTGIYEQYF.